This entry is about one TCR beta chain. The antigen is undetermined. This entry belongs to a study of cytomegalovirus exposure and HLA in healthy donors. Points from the study as a whole: Subsequent analysis revealed that first-cohort TCR clusters tended to co-occur in the 120 or so validation repertoires.

Germline CDR1 LNHDA, CDR2 SQIVND (reference sequence). The CDR3 consists of 12 residues. V was clipped by 4 bases and J by 7 bases, with 8 bases between them. Profiled with immunoSEQ multiplex PCR; TCRdb holds only in-frame clones, not every one. This table has about 110,000 clones, approximately 85% appearing once. The sequencing input was PBMCs. The clonotype comes from a woman in her late teens or twenties in good health and CMV-seronegative. J is TRBJ1-5 and V is TRBV19; D is undetermined. The CDR3 DNA reads as TGTGCCAGTAGTAATTTTTTACAGCCCCAGCATTTT. Its translation is CASSNFLQPQHF.